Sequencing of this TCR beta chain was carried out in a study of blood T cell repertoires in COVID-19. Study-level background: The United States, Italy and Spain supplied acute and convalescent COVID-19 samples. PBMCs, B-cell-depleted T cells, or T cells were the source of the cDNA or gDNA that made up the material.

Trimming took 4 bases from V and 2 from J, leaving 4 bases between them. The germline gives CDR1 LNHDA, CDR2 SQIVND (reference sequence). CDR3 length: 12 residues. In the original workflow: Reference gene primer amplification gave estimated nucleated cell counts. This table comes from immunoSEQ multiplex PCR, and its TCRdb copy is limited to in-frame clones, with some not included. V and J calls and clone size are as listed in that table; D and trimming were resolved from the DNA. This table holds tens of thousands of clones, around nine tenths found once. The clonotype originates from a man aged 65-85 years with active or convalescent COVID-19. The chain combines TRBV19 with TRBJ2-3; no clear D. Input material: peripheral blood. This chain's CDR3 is CASSTFTDTQYF. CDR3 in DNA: TGTGCCAGTAGTACTTTCACAGATACGCAGTATTTT. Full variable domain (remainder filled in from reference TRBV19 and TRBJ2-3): DGGITQSPKYLFRKEGQNVTLSCEQNLNHDAMYWYRQDPGQGLRLIYYSQIVNDFQKGDIAEGYSVSREKKESFPLTVTSAQKNPTAFYLCASSTFTDTQYFGPGTRLTVL.